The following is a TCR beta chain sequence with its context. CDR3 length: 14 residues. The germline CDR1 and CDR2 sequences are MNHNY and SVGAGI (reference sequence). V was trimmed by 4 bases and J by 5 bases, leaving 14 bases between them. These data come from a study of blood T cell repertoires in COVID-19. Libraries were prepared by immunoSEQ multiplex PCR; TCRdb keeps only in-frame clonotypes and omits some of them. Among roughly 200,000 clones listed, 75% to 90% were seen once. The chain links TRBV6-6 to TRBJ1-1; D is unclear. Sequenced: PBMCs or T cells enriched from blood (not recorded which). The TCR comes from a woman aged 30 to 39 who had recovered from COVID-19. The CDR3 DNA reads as TGTGCCAGCAGTTCCATCGCCCGGGGAACTGAAGCTTTCTTT. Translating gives CASSSIARGTEAFF.